One sample yielded the 15 T cell receptor beta chains listed below, sequenced in a study of blood T cells in healthy people across ages. Through a sample-barcoded 5' primer and a J-beta primer mix, a second PCR was run for 7 to 11 cycles. Each CDR3 protein gets one entry after TCRdb re-called the 5' RACE reads with MiXCR. The data contain 600,000 to 650,000 distinct CDR3 sequences, approximately 50% of them singletons. Material for sequencing was blood. The origin of the receptors is a man aged 55 to 70 in good health.

This clonotype was recorded a few times. This chain connects TRBV3-1 to TRBJ2-1; 10 nucleotides line up with TRBD2. V dropped 1 base and J dropped 5; count of bases not matched to a gene: 5. The CDR3 has 16 amino acids. Germline V CDR1 and CDR2: LGHDT, YNNKEL (reference sequence). The CDR3 DNA follows: TGTGCCAGCAGCCAAGTAGGAGCGGGGGGGAACAATGAGCAGTTCTTC. This translates into CASSQVGAGGNNEQFF.

The chain recombines TRBV20-1 with TRBJ2-1, with TRBD2 matching over 8 bases. The CDR3 has 15 residues. The germline gives CDR1 DFQATT, CDR2 SNEGSKA (reference sequence). The ends lost 5 bases at V and 3 bases at J; junction bases unmatched: 9. The CDR3 nucleotides read TGCAGTGCTCCAACCGGGGGGGCGCACTACAATGAGCAGTTCTTC. Its protein product is CSAPTGGAHYNEQFF.

The chain carries TRBV6-1 and TRBJ1-5; TRBD1 might be the D (6 bases). Germline V lookup: CDR1 MNHNS, CDR2 SASEGT. This CDR3 spans 14 amino acids. Trimming cost V 7 bases and J 2 bases, with 12 bases left between them. CDR3: CASITSGGNQPQHF. In DNA form, the CDR3 reads TGTGCCAGCATCACATCAGGGGGCAATCAGCCCCAGCATTTT.

This clonotype was counted ten times or more. The J gene is TRBJ2-1, the V gene TRBV5-1; 9 bases line up with TRBD2. The V gene end was trimmed by 0 bases and the J gene end by 1 base; junction bases not matched to a gene: 2. The V gene's germline CDR1 is SGHRS and CDR2 YFSETQ. CDR3 size: 16 residues. The CDR3 DNA sequence: TGCGCCAGCAGCTTGGGAAGCGGGGGGTCCTACAATGAGCAGTTCTTC. Protein sequence: CASSLGSGGSYNEQFF.

This chain connects TRBV7-2 to TRBJ2-7; 7 nucleotides match TRBD1. CDR3 length: 15 amino acids. J lost 12 bases, V lost 5 bases, and 19 bases had no gene match. The germline V gene has CDR1 SGHTA and CDR2 FQGNSA. This chain's CDR3 is CASSVTKRDSYIRYF. The CDR3 DNA reads as TGTGCCAGCAGCGTAACAAAACGGGACAGTTATATTCGGTACTTC.

The chain couples TRBV3-1 to TRBJ1-6; D is undetermined. Per the germline V gene, CDR1 is LGHDT and CDR2 is YNNKEL (reference sequence). The CDR3 consists of 15 residues. V lost 0 bases to trimming and J lost 10 bases, with 13 bases between them. The CDR3 DNA is TGTGCCAGCAGCCAAGAGGCGTCCCGCAGGTCACCCCTCCACTTT. Its translation is CASSQEASRRSPLHF.

This clonotype appeared a single time. The chain combines TRBV20-1 with TRBJ1-5; 9 positions match TRBD1. The CDR3 totals 13 residues. The V segment lost 5 bases and the J segment 3 bases; nucleotides outside the gene matches: 2. CDR1 and CDR2 (germline): DFQATT, SNEGSKA (reference sequence). In nucleotides, the CDR3 is TGCAGTGCTGGGACAGGGATCAATCAGCCCCAGCATTTT. The encoded protein is CSAGTGINQPQHF.

DNA for the CDR3: TGTGCCAGCAGTTTAGGGCAGTTCGGCTACACCTTC. Protein product: CASSLGQFGYTF. The chain has TRBV28 and TRBJ1-2; no clear D gene. The V end was cut by 2 bases, the J end by 8 bases, with 9 bases between. The germline V gene encodes CDR1 MDHEN and CDR2 SYDVKM. The CDR3 contains 12 residues.

The rearrangement joins TRBV9 to TRBJ2-1; 9 nucleotides match TRBD2. The CDR3 consists of 17 residues. Germline-derived CDR1 and CDR2 are SGDLS and YYNGEE. V dropped 3 bases and J dropped 9; count of bases not matched to a gene: 16. CDR3 region: CASSAMGMAGGQAEQFF. For the CDR3, the DNA is TGTGCCAGCAGCGCGATGGGGATGGCGGGGGGGCAGGCTGAGCAGTTCTTC.

J is TRBJ2-5 and V is TRBV4-2; 9 bases are shared with TRBD2. Germline CDR1 and CDR2: LGHNA and YNFKEQ. V trimming: 1 base; J trimming: 11 bases; junction bases outside the gene matches: 11. The CDR3 sequence is 15 residues long. The CDR3: CASSQGVAGEVEQYF. CDR3 bases: TGTGCCAGCAGCCAAGGGGTAGCGGGGGAGGTTGAGCAGTACTTC.

The CDR3 here is CASSPTRGAGETQYF. CDR3 sequence (DNA): TGTGCCAGCAGTCCTACGCGGGGGGCGGGTGAGACCCAGTACTTC. This chain uses TRBV6-6 with TRBJ2-5, with 8 bases lining up with TRBD2. In germline, CDR1 is MNHNY, CDR2 SVGAGI (reference sequence). Trimming took 5 bases from V and 5 from J; bases not matched to a gene: 10. This CDR3 is 15 amino acids long.

As to this clonotype: An end of the junction does not agree with germline; a read error may underlie this. V usage is TRBV4-1 and J usage is TRBJ1-6; 10 bases fit TRBD1. The CDR3 runs 16 residues. Per the germline V gene, CDR1 is MGHRA and CDR2 is YSYEKL. CDR3 sequence: CASSQPPGQGNSSLHF. The CDR3 DNA follows: TGCGCCAGCAGCCAACCCCCGGGACAGGGGAATTCATCCCTCCACTTT.

This chain connects TRBV28 to TRBJ2-5; D remains ambiguous. The CDR3 is 13 amino acids. Germline values: CDR1 MDHEN, CDR2 SYDVKM. The V end was cut by 10 bases, the J end by 1 base, with 13 bases between. The CDR3 region is CATKTGPQETQYF. CDR3 coding DNA: TGTGCCACCAAAACCGGGCCCCAAGAGACCCAGTACTTC.

This clonotype was counted once. The chain links TRBV6-5 to TRBJ1-6, with D perhaps matching TRBD1 (6 bases). In germline, CDR1 is MNHEY, CDR2 SVGAGI. The CDR3 runs to 16 residues. V was trimmed by 0 bases and J by 2 bases, leaving 8 bases between them. In DNA form, the CDR3 reads TGTGCCAGCAGTTACTCCGGGACACCCTATAATTCACCCCTCCACTTT. It is translated as CASSYSGTPYNSPLHF.

This clonotype has a handful of counts. This rearrangement joins TRBV5-1 to TRBJ1-2; a weak D match, TRBD1 (6 bases). The CDR3 has 14 residues. CDR1 SGHRS and CDR2 YFSETQ come from the germline V gene. V dropped 4 bases and J dropped 3 bases, with 13 bases sitting between them. The CDR3 here is CASSPAAGDYGYTF. Here the CDR3 DNA reads TGCGCCAGCAGCCCGGCGGCAGGGGACTATGGCTACACCTTC.